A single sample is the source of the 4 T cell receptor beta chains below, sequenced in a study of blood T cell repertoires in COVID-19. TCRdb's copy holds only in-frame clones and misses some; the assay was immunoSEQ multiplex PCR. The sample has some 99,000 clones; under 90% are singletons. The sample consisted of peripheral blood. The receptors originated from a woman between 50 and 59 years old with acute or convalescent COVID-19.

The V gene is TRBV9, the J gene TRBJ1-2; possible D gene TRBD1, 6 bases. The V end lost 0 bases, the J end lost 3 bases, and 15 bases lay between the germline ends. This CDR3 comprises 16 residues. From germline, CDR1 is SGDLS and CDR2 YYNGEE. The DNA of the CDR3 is TGTGCCAGCAGCGTAGGGGGGCGAGGGGCGGACTATGGCTACACCTTC. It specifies CASSVGGRGADYGYTF.

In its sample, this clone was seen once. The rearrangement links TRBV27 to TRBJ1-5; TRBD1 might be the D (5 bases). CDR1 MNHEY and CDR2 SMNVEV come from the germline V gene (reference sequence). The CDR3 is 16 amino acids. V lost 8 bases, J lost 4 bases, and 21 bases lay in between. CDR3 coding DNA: TGTGCCAGCCGTCGGGGGGGGAGTCAGGCTAATCAGCCCCAGCATTTT. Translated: CASRRGGSQANQPQHF.

CDR3 nucleotide sequence: TGTGCCAGCAGAAGAAGGACAGGGCCCTACGAGCAGTACTTC. Its translation is CASRRRTGPYEQYF. The gene calls are TRBV2 and TRBJ2-7; 8 bases are a match to TRBD1. V shed 6 bases and J 2 bases; nucleotides not matched to a gene: 6. This CDR3 region has 14 residues. Germline V CDR1 and CDR2: SNHLY, FYNNEI.

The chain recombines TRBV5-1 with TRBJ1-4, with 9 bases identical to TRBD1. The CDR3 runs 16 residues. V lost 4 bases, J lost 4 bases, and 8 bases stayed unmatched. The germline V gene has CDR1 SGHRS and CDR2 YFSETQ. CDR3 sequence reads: CASSRGTGTINEKLFF. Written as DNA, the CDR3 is TGCGCCAGCAGCAGGGGGACAGGGACCATTAATGAAAAACTGTTTTTT.